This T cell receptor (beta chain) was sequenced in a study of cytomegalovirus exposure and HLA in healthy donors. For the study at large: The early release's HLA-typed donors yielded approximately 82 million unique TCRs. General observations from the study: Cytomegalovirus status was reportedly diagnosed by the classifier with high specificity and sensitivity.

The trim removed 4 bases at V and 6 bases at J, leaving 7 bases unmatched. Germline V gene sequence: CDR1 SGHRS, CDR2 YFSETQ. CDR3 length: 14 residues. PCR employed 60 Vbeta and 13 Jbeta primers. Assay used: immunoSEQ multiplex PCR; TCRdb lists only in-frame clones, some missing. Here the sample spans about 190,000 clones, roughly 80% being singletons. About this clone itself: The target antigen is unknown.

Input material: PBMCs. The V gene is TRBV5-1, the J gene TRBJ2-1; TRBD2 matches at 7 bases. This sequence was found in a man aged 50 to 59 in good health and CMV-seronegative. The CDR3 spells CASSGGTIPNEQFF. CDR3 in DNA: TGCGCCAGCAGCGGAGGGACTATTCCCAATGAGCAGTTCTTC.